Following are 16 T cell receptor beta chains from one sample sequenced in a study of breast tumors, draining lymph nodes, adjacent tissues. One entry per CDR3 protein results from TCRdb running MiXCR on the multiplex PCR reads. The sample records tens of thousands of distinct CDR3 sequences, under 80% being singletons. Sequenced input: breast tumor tissue. The receptors were gathered from a female donor with breast cancer. Some clones in this sample may be carry-over from other donors' samples.

This clonotype was seen many times. J is TRBJ2-1 and V is TRBV10-3, with 11 nucleotides matching TRBD2. Germline CDR1 is ENHRY and CDR2 is SYGVKD. The CDR3 has 16 amino acids. With 6 bases clipped from V and 1 base from J, the junction kept 5 bases outside the gene matches. The CDR3 spells CAIRGLAGRSYNEQFF. The CDR3 bases are TGTGCCATCAGAGGACTAGCGGGCAGATCCTACAATGAGCAGTTCTTC.

The chain combines TRBV24-1 with TRBJ2-3, with TRBD2 identical over 9 bases. With V trimmed by 4 bases and J by 2 bases, 6 bases remained unmatched. The V gene's germline CDR1 is KGHDR and CDR2 SFDVKD. The CDR3 runs to 16 residues. The CDR3 region is CATSDRSGGITDTQYF. In DNA, the CDR3 is TGTGCCACCAGTGACCGTAGCGGGGGCATCACAGATACGCAGTATTTT.

This clonotype was found many times. V is TRBV6-2 or TRBV6-3 and J is TRBJ1-5; 7 bases map to TRBD1. The CDR3 sequence is 15 residues long. Germline V gives CDR1 MNHEY, CDR2 SVGEGT. The ends lost 6 bases at V and 4 bases at J; junction bases unmatched: 9. CDR3 coding DNA: TGTGCCAGCAGCCGAGACAGGGCTGGTAATCAGCCCCAGCATTTT. Its protein product is CASSRDRAGNQPQHF.

There are a few counts of this clonotype. The chain uses TRBV7-8 and TRBJ2-7; 8 nucleotides line up with TRBD2. V was clipped by 0 bases and J by 0 bases; unmatched bases: 1. In germline, CDR1 is SGHVS, CDR2 FQNEAQ. The CDR3 has 15 amino acids. This CDR3 is CASSLATSGSYEQYF. The DNA of the CDR3 is TGTGCCAGCAGCTTAGCAACTAGCGGCTCCTACGAGCAGTACTTC. Complete variable domain (other parts from reference TRBV7-8 and TRBJ2-7): GAGVSQSPRYKVAKRGQDVALRCDPISGHVSLFWYQQALGQGPEFLTYFQNEAQLDKSGLPSDRFFAERPEGSVSTLKIQRTQQEDSAVYLCASSLATSGSYEQYFGPGTRLTVT.

V and J are TRBV7-9 and TRBJ1-2, with 7 positions matching TRBD1. Germline CDR1 is SEHNR and CDR2 is FQNEAQ (reference sequence). The CDR3 spans 17 residues. V dropped 2 bases and J dropped 0; count of bases not matched to a gene: 9. The CDR3 here is CASSLPRQGGTNYGYTF. The CDR3 nucleotides read TGTGCCAGCAGCTTACCCCGACAGGGAGGAACTAACTATGGCTACACCTTC.

This clonotype was counted ten times or more. The V and J genes are TRBV5-1 and TRBJ2-5; 7 bases line up with TRBD2. Trimming at V came to 0 bases and at J to 4 bases, leaving 6 bases not matched to a gene. CDR1 is SGHRS, CDR2 YFSETQ, per germline. CDR3 length equals 15 residues. As DNA, the CDR3 is TGCGCCAGCAGCTTGGGTGCGGGAGTGAGAGAGACCCAGTACTTC. Protein: CASSLGAGVRETQYF.

This clonotype is medium-sized (0.01 to 0.1%) within its sample. V and J are TRBV12-3 or TRBV12-4 and TRBJ2-5, with 7 bases that match TRBD2. The V segment lost 5 bases and the J segment 3 bases; nucleotides outside the gene matches: 9. The CDR3 contains 15 residues. CDR3 DNA sequence: TGTGCCAGCAGTATGCGGGCTAGCGGAAAAGAGACCCAGTACTTC. Translating gives CASSMRASGKETQYF.

This clonotype is deemed medium-sized. The junction departs from the called germline gene at one end, perhaps through a read error. The V gene is TRBV7-7, the J gene TRBJ2-3; no clear D. Germline assignment: CDR1 SSHAT and CDR2 FNYEAQ (reference sequence). The CDR3 runs 13 residues. As DNA, the CDR3 is TGTGCTAGCAGCTTAATTTCCACAGATACGCAGTATTTT. Amino acid sequence: CASSLISTDTQYF.

This clonotype is termed medium-sized (0.01 to 0.1%). The V call is TRBV7-9, the J call TRBJ2-1; D gene uncertain. The CDR3 sequence is 13 residues long. Germline V gene lookup returns CDR1 SEHNR and CDR2 FQNEAQ (reference sequence). V was trimmed by 4 bases and J by 2 bases, leaving 6 bases between them. The CDR3 reads CASSSSAYNEQFF. CDR3 DNA sequence: TGTGCCAGCAGCTCAAGCGCCTACAATGAGCAGTTCTTC.

In its sample, this clonotype was seen once. This chain connects TRBV7-2 to TRBJ2-7; 9 bases are a match to TRBD2. The J segment lost 5 bases and the V segment lost 1 base, leaving 3 bases of the junction unmatched. Germline CDR1 reads SGHTA; CDR2 reads FQGNSA. CDR3 size: 14 residues. The CDR3 nucleotides are TGTGCCAGCAGCTTAGGAGCTAGCGGGAACGAGCAGTACTTC. Its protein product is CASSLGASGNEQYF.

This clonotype was observed many times. The CDR3 region is CASSHSYEQYF. Here the CDR3 DNA reads TGTGCCAGCAGTCACAGCTACGAGCAGTACTTC. V is TRBV6-6 and J is TRBJ2-7; D not resolved. The CDR3 sequence is 11 residues long. The germline V and J ends were trimmed by 5 bases and 3 bases, with 5 bases remaining between them. CDR1 and CDR2 (germline): MNHNY, SVGAGI (reference sequence).

This chain joins TRBV20-1 and TRBJ1-2; D gene uncertain. This CDR3 has 15 residues. V dropped 4 bases and J dropped 0 bases, with 15 bases sitting between them. Germline CDR1 reads DFQATT; CDR2 reads SNEGSKA (reference sequence). CDR3 nucleotides: TGCAGTGCTAACCAGGCTTCAACCTCTAACTATGGCTACACCTTC. Amino acid sequence: CSANQASTSNYGYTF.

This clonotype was counted a few times. The rearrangement links TRBV7-9 to TRBJ2-5; D might be TRBD1 (5 bases). This CDR3 has 14 residues. Trimming left V 1 base short and J 1 base short, with 7 bases between. Germline V gives CDR1 SEHNR, CDR2 FQNEAQ (reference sequence). In DNA form, the CDR3 reads TGTGCCAGCAGCTTAGGGGGCCTCCAAGAGACCCAGTACTTC. Its protein is CASSLGGLQETQYF.

This clonotype has at least ten counts. The rearrangement joins TRBV4-1 to TRBJ2-1, with D possibly being TRBD1 (5 bases). There are 15 residues in the CDR3. Trimming cost V 0 bases and J 4 bases, with 10 bases left between them. Germline CDR1 MGHRA, CDR2 YSYEKL. Here the CDR3 reads CASSQDRQGYNEQFF. The CDR3 DNA is TGCGCCAGCAGCCAAGATCGTCAGGGTTACAATGAGCAGTTCTTC.

The chain combines TRBV6-5 with TRBJ2-7, with TRBD2 matching 9 bases. There are 13 residues in the CDR3. The germline V gene encodes CDR1 MNHEY and CDR2 SVGAGI. The ends lost 6 bases at V and 6 bases at J; junction bases unmatched: 6. The CDR3 DNA sequence: TGTGCCAGCAGGCCCGGGACTAGCCGCGAGCAGTACTTC. Its translation: CASRPGTSREQYF.

The genes are TRBV12-5 and TRBJ2-2; D ambiguous. This CDR3 contains 13 residues. Germline V gene data show CDR1 as LGHNT and CDR2 as FRNRAP. CDR3 sequence: CASSVANTGELFF. The CDR3 DNA is TGTGCCAGCAGTGTCGCGAACACCGGGGAGCTGTTTTTT.